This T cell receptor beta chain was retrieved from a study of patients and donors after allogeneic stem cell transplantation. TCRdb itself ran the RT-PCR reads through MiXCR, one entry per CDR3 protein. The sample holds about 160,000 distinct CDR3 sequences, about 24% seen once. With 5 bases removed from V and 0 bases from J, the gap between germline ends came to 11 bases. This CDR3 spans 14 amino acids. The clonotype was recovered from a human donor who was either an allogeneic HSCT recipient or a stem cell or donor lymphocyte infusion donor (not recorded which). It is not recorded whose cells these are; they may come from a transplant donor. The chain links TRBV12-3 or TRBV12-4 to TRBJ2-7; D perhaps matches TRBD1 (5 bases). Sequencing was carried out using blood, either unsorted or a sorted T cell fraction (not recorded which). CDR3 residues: CASSPGQSSYEQYF. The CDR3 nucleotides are TGTGCCAGCAGTCCCGGACAATCCTCCTACGAGCAGTACTTC.